A single sample is the source of the 30 T cell receptor beta chains below, sequenced in a study of T-cell reconstitution after alpha-beta-depleted transplantation in children. Construction of the TCRbeta library involved unique molecular identifiers. TCRdb ran MiXCR on the PCR reads and lists one entry per CDR3 protein. The table records roughly 500,000 distinct CDR3 sequences, approximately 30% of them present only once. Material: PBMCs from the stem cell graft donor, obtained from the stem cell graft. The origin of the receptors is a human donor who donated a stem cell graft to a child with aplastic anemia.

This clonotype was observed a handful of times. The chain employs TRBV9 and TRBJ2-3; no reliable D call. Germline lookup yields CDR1 SGDLS and CDR2 YYNGEE. Trimming took 4 bases from V and 2 from J, leaving 11 bases between them. This CDR3 spans 14 amino acids. The CDR3 DNA is TGTGCCAGCAGCCCGAGTAGTTCCACAGATACGCAGTATTTT. Translating gives CASSPSSSTDTQYF.

The chain couples TRBV27 to TRBJ2-3; tentative D call: TRBD1 (6 bases). The germline V and J ends were trimmed by 1 base and 2 bases, with 13 bases remaining between them. Per germline, CDR1 MNHEY and CDR2 SMNVEV (reference sequence). This CDR3 has 16 residues. CDR3 loop: CASSLWDTPPTDTQYF. CDR3 DNA: TGTGCCAGCAGTTTATGGGACACTCCACCCACAGATACGCAGTATTTT.

V and J are TRBV5-1 and TRBJ2-3, with 9 bases lining up with TRBD1. There are 16 residues in the CDR3. Looked up from germline, CDR1 is SGHRS and CDR2 is YFSETQ. V was pared by 4 bases and J by 5 bases, with 11 bases of the junction left unmatched. The CDR3 DNA follows: TGCGCCAGCAGCCTCGGACAGGGGCACGGTGAAGATACGCAGTATTTT. Encoded protein: CASSLGQGHGEDTQYF.

V is TRBV24-1 and J is TRBJ1-1; D may be TRBD1 (5 bases). The germline V gene has CDR1 KGHDR and CDR2 SFDVKD. V lost 3 bases and J 0 bases, leaving 7 bases between the germline ends. This CDR3 spans 14 amino acids. CDR3: CATSDTGVNTEAFF. In nucleotides, the CDR3 is TGTGCCACCAGTGATACAGGAGTGAACACTGAAGCTTTCTTT.

The J gene is TRBJ2-7, the V gene TRBV5-5; 11 bases are shared with TRBD2. This CDR3 is 14 amino acids long. The germline V gene has CDR1 SGHKS and CDR2 YYEKEE (reference sequence). Trimming cost V 2 bases and J 5 bases; bases outside gene matches: 3. The chain's CDR3 is CASSLTSGSDEQYV. The CDR3 nucleotides read TGTGCCAGCAGCTTAACTAGCGGGAGCGACGAGCAGTACGTC.

This clonotype was observed a single time. The V gene is TRBV28, the J gene TRBJ2-1; 12 bases map to TRBD2. CDR3 size: 15 residues. Per the germline V gene, CDR1 is MDHEN and CDR2 is SYDVKM. The V and J ends lost 5 bases and 6 bases, in that order; junction bases with no gene match: 5. For the CDR3, the DNA is TGTGCCAGCAGTGTCCCGACTAGCGGGAGCAATGAGCAGTTCTTC. Its translation: CASSVPTSGSNEQFF.

The chain links TRBV10-2 to TRBJ2-7; TRBD2 aligns across 10 bases. V dropped 3 bases and J dropped 3; count of bases not matched to a gene: 8. Germline CDR1 WSHSY, CDR2 SAAADI. The CDR3 loop spans 16 amino acids. This CDR3 reads CASSDIGTSGNYEQYF. The CDR3 nucleotides read TGCGCCAGCAGTGATATTGGCACTAGCGGGAACTACGAGCAGTACTTC.

This chain uses TRBV12-3 or TRBV12-4 with TRBJ1-4; 8 bases map to TRBD1. The CDR3 has 15 residues. V was pared by 3 bases and J by 8 bases, with 8 bases of the junction left unmatched. In nucleotides, the CDR3 is TGTGCCAGCAGTTTGTCGACAGGGGATTTGGAAAAACTGTTTTTT. As protein: CASSLSTGDLEKLFF.

The chain links TRBV15 to TRBJ2-5; 7 bases are a match to TRBD2. CDR1 LNHNV and CDR2 YYDKDF come from the germline V gene (reference sequence). Trimming at V came to 2 bases and at J to 3 bases, leaving 3 bases not matched to a gene. The CDR3 consists of 14 residues. This CDR3 is CATSRLAVEETQYF. CDR3 nucleotide sequence: TGTGCCACCAGCAGACTAGCGGTAGAAGAGACCCAGTACTTC.

This rearrangement joins TRBV12-3 or TRBV12-4 to TRBJ2-5; D is undetermined. CDR3 length: 14 amino acids. Trimming cost V 4 bases and J 4 bases, with 13 bases left between them. The CDR3 region is CASSSAEWVETQYF. CDR3 in DNA: TGTGCCAGCAGTTCGGCGGAATGGGTAGAGACCCAGTACTTC.

The chain carries TRBV27 and TRBJ2-2; 7 positions agree with TRBD2. Trimming cost V 2 bases and J 4 bases; bases outside gene matches: 4. The germline gives CDR1 MNHEY, CDR2 SMNVEV (reference sequence). This CDR3 has 15 amino acids. CDR3 sequence (DNA): TGTGCCAGCAGTTTAGGGAGGGCCAGCACCGGGGAGCTGTTTTTT. It yields the protein CASSLGRASTGELFF.

This rearrangement joins TRBV6-1 to TRBJ1-5, with D maybe TRBD1 (6 bases). The germline gives CDR1 MNHNS, CDR2 SASEGT. V lost 6 bases to trimming and J lost 1 base, with 10 bases between them. The CDR3 sequence is 14 residues long. The CDR3 protein is CASRETGSNQPQHF. In DNA, the CDR3 is TGTGCCAGCAGAGAAACAGGGAGCAATCAGCCCCAGCATTTT.

This clonotype was seen a few times. The V gene is TRBV7-9, the J gene TRBJ2-5; TRBD2 matches 8 bases. The V gene end was trimmed by 3 bases and the J gene end by 2 bases; junction bases not matched to a gene: 8. CDR3 length equals 16 residues. Germline loops: CDR1 SEHNR, CDR2 FQNEAQ (reference sequence). The CDR3 loop reads CASSFRPAGGQETQYF. The CDR3 DNA reads as TGTGCCAGCAGCTTTAGGCCTGCGGGGGGTCAAGAGACCCAGTACTTC.

The chain couples TRBV18 to TRBJ2-1; TRBD2 matches 10 bases. Per the germline V gene, CDR1 is KGHSH and CDR2 is LQKENI. After removal of 2 bases from V and 0 bases from J, the junction contained 7 bases not matched to a gene. This CDR3 contains 18 residues. In DNA, the CDR3 is TGTGCCAGCTCACCAAGGCCTAGCGGGAGTGTCTCCTACAATGAGCAGTTCTTC. Amino acids: CASSPRPSGSVSYNEQFF.

This clonotype was counted only a few times. The rearrangement links TRBV6-5 to TRBJ2-1; the D is unclear. The CDR3 is 11 residues long. V was shortened by 8 bases and J by 8 bases, with 10 bases between the two germline ends. From germline, CDR1 is MNHEY and CDR2 SVGAGI. In DNA, the CDR3 is TGTGCCAGCTCCCAGGTCGATGAGCAGTTCTTC. Translated, it gives CASSQVDEQFF.

V is TRBV20-1 and J is TRBJ2-2; 7 bases align to TRBD1. The V and J ends lost 3 bases and 6 bases, in that order; junction bases with no gene match: 10. CDR1 DFQATT and CDR2 SNEGSKA come from the germline V gene (reference sequence). The CDR3 covers 15 residues. Here the CDR3 reads CSARTGRMRAGELFF. CDR3 nucleotide sequence: TGCAGTGCTAGGACAGGGCGGATGAGGGCCGGGGAGCTGTTTTTT.

This sequence joins TRBV6-2 or TRBV6-3 and TRBJ2-2; 8 bases are shared with TRBD2. Unmatched junction bases numbered 9, after V lost 2 bases and J lost 4 bases. The CDR3 sequence is 17 residues long. Germline V gene data show CDR1 as MNHEY and CDR2 as SVGEGT. CDR3 nucleotide sequence: TGTGCCAGCAGTTACAGTGGACTAGCCTCGGGCACCGGGGAGCTGTTTTTT. Translated: CASSYSGLASGTGELFF.

This clonotype was observed a few times. The chain recombines TRBV7-2 with TRBJ2-7; 7 positions agree with TRBD2. There are 16 residues in the CDR3. The germline V gene has CDR1 SGHTA and CDR2 FQGNSA. V shed 4 bases, J shed 0 bases, and the junction held 9 bases outside the gene matches. CDR3 in DNA: TGTGCCAGCAGCTCGGGACTATCGACGAGCTCCTACGAGCAGTACGTC. Protein sequence: CASSSGLSTSSYEQYV.

The chain uses TRBV7-9 and TRBJ1-6; D gene uncertain. CDR1 and CDR2 from the germline V gene are SEHNR and FQNEAQ (reference sequence). The CDR3 runs 16 residues. Trimming took 4 bases from V and 7 from J, leaving 17 bases between them. DNA of the CDR3: TGTGCCAGCAGCTCCACACGAGTTAACAGCAATTCACCCCTCCACTTT. Encoded protein: CASSSTRVNSNSPLHF. Full variable domain (remainder filled in from reference TRBV7-9 and TRBJ1-6): DTGVSQNPRHKITKRGQNVTFRCDPISEHNRLYWYRQTLGQGPEFLTYFQNEAQLEKSRLLSDRFSAERPKGSFSTLEIQRTEQGDSAMYLCASSSTRVNSNSPLHFGNGTRLTVT.

The chain recombines TRBV29-1 with TRBJ2-7, with D perhaps TRBD1 (5 bases). Germline CDR1 SQVTM, CDR2 ANQGSEA. Trimming pared 5 bases from V and 6 bases from J, leaving 17 bases between. The CDR3 spans 13 residues. In DNA form, the CDR3 reads TGCAGCGTTTATACAGGACGCGCGCGCGAGCAGTACTTC. Translating gives CSVYTGRAREQYF.

This CDR3 reads CASSQEGAGGIWGEQFF. The CDR3 DNA follows: TGTGCCAGCAGCCAAGAAGGCGCGGGCGGGATATGGGGTGAGCAGTTCTTC. The V gene is TRBV14, the J gene TRBJ2-1, with D perhaps TRBD2 (6 bases). CDR1 and CDR2 (germline): SGHDN, FVKESK. V was trimmed by 0 bases and J by 9 bases, leaving 21 bases between them. The CDR3 length is 17 residues.

This clonotype was picked up a small number of times. The chain combines TRBV18 with TRBJ1-1; 8 bases map to TRBD1. The CDR3 runs to 19 residues. The V segment lost 4 bases and the J segment 3 bases; nucleotides outside the gene matches: 19. The germline CDR1 and CDR2 sequences are KGHSH and LQKENI. In DNA form, the CDR3 reads TGTGCCAGCTCACTGTCGGGACAGGTGGTAAGCGAGTCGCACACTGAAGCTTTCTTT. This codes for CASSLSGQVVSESHTEAFF.

This sequence joins TRBV27 and TRBJ2-5, with 11 bases identical to TRBD1. The CDR3 is 15 residues long. Germline CDR1 and CDR2: MNHEY and SMNVEV (reference sequence). The ends lost 4 bases at V and 5 bases at J; junction bases unmatched: 6. This CDR3 is CASSSRTGGIETQYF. The CDR3 DNA sequence: TGTGCCAGCAGTTCCCGGACAGGGGGCATCGAGACCCAGTACTTC.

This clonotype appeared a few times. This chain links TRBV5-1 with TRBJ2-1, with TRBD2 matching 9 bases. This CDR3 region has 15 residues. J gave up 5 bases and V 4 bases, and 7 bases lay outside the gene matches. Germline CDR1 SGHRS, CDR2 YFSETQ. CDR3 bases: TGCGCCAGCAGCCAAACACTAGCGGGTAACAATGAGCAGTTCTTC. Amino acid sequence: CASSQTLAGNNEQFF.

This chain links TRBV28 with TRBJ1-5; no reliable D call. CDR1 is MDHEN and CDR2 is SYDVKM in the germline V gene. V dropped 8 bases and J dropped 0 bases, with 17 bases sitting between them. This CDR3 has 16 residues. The CDR3 DNA sequence: TGTGCCAGCTATTCCAGGAGACTTTATAGCAATCAGCCCCAGCATTTT. This sequence encodes CASYSRRLYSNQPQHF.

This chain joins TRBV20-1 and TRBJ2-1, with unresolved D. The germline V gene encodes CDR1 DFQATT and CDR2 SNEGSKA (reference sequence). V was shortened by 1 base and J by 8 bases, with 21 bases between the two germline ends. This CDR3 has 16 residues. The CDR3 DNA is TGCAGTGCTAGAGGCCTGTTGGGCCACGTAGCCGATGAGCAGTTCTTC. It codes for CSARGLLGHVADEQFF.

The genes are TRBV29-1 and TRBJ2-3; D perhaps matches TRBD1 (6 bases). The CDR3 is made up of 15 amino acids. In germline, CDR1 is SQVTM, CDR2 ANQGSEA. Trimming left V 0 bases short and J 2 bases short, with 12 bases between. The CDR3 DNA reads as TGCAGCGTTGAAGATCTTGGACAGTACACAGATACGCAGTATTTT. Translated: CSVEDLGQYTDTQYF.

This clonotype was seen a few times. The chain joins TRBV27 to TRBJ2-1; 7 positions agree with TRBD1. Unmatched junction bases numbered 6, after V lost 2 bases and J lost 14 bases. The CDR3 runs 12 residues. Per the germline V gene, CDR1 is MNHEY and CDR2 is SMNVEV (reference sequence). The CDR3 DNA sequence: TGTGCCAGCAGTTTAAGGGGGACAGATAAGTTCTTC. This sequence encodes CASSLRGTDKFF.

The CDR3 spells CASSKERTDTQYF. CDR3 DNA sequence: TGTGCCAGCAGCAAGGAACGCACAGATACGCAGTATTTT. This rearrangement joins TRBV7-2 to TRBJ2-3; D gene uncertain. Germline V gives CDR1 SGHTA, CDR2 FQGNSA. The CDR3 runs to 13 residues. Trimming shortened V by 5 bases and J by 1 base, and 7 bases separated the two germline ends.

The rearrangement joins TRBV7-8 to TRBJ2-7; 8 bases fit TRBD1. This CDR3 is built from 12 residues. Germline V gene data show CDR1 as SGHVS and CDR2 as FQNEAQ. J was trimmed by 11 bases and V by 4 bases; bases with no gene match: 7. CDR3 protein: CASSSGTGSKYF. DNA of the CDR3: TGTGCCAGCAGCTCCGGGACAGGTAGTAAGTACTTC.